This T cell receptor beta chain was identified in a study of shared clonotypes between healthy human individuals. Study-wide points: Clonotype sharing among donors likely depends on sequencing depth. Since donors were few, the genetic and exposure-history diversity represented was limited.

This CDR3 has 13 amino acids. Deletions cut 5 bases from V and 6 bases from J, with 11 bases between. CDR1 SGHNT and CDR2 YENEEA come from the germline V gene. Naive CD8 isolation took CD45RO-negative cells positively selected for CCR7 and excluded terminally differentiated effector memory CD45RA+ cells. Nashville, Tennessee was home to all donors, who were Caucasian adults. Remarks on this clone: Its antigen remains unknown.

Study processing details: As immunoSEQ supplied junction-only sequences (without quality scores), filtering differed. Assay used: immunoSEQ multiplex PCR; TCRdb lists only in-frame clones, some missing. That table gives V, J and clone size, and the DNA gave D and trimming. The sample lists some 1,900,000 clones; roughly 94% were seen once. What was sequenced was naive CD8+ T cells sorted from blood. The source of this sequence is a man between 18 and 35 years old in good health. The gene calls are TRBV11-3 and TRBJ2-1, with D perhaps matching TRBD2 (6 bases). This CDR3 is CASSQTSSNEQFF. CDR3 nucleotide sequence: TGTGCCAGCAGCCAGACTAGTTCCAATGAGCAGTTCTTC.